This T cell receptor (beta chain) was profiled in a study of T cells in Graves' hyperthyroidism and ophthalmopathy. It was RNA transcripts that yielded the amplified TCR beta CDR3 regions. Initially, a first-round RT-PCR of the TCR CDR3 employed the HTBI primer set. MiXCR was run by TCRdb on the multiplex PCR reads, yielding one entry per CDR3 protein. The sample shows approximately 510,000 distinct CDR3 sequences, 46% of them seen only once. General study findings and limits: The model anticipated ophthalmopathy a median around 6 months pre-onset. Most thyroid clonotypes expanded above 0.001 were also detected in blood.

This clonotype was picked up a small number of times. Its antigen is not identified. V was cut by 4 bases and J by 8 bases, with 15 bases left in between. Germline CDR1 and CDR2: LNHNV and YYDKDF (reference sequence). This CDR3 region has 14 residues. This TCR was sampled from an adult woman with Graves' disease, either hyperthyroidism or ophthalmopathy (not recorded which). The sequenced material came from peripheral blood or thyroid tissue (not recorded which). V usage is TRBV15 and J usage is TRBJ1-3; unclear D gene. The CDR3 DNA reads TGTGCCACCAGCATCCGACTCACCTCTTACACCATATATTTT. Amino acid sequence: CATSIRLTSYTIYF.